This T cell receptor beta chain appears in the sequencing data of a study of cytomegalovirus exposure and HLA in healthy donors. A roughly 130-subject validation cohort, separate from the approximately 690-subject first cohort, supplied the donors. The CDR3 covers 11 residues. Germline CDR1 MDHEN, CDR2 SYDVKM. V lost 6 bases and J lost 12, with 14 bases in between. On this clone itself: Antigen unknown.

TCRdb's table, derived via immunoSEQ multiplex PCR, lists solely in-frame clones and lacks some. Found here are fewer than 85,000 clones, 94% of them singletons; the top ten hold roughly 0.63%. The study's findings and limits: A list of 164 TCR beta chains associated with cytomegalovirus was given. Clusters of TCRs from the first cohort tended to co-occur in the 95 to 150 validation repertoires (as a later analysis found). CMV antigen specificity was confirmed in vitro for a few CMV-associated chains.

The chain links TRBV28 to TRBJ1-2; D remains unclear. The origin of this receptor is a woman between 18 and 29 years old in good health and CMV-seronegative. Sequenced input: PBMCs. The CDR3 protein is CASSNAGLNTF. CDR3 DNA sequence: TGTGCCAGCAGCAACGCAGGTCTTAACACCTTC.